This entry is about one T cell receptor beta chain. This sample is drawn from a study of identical twins. Each CDR3 protein gets one entry after TCRdb re-called the 5' RACE reads with MiXCR. The data show 450,000 or so distinct CDR3 sequences, approximately 14% seen once. CDR1 is SGDLS, CDR2 YYNGEE, per germline. This CDR3 is built from 16 residues. V lost 4 bases and J lost 2, with 13 bases in between. The data were also submitted as part of a second study, on yellow fever vaccine responses in identical twins.

Input material: CD4+ T cells sorted from blood. This sequence originates from a woman aged 18 to 35 in good health. The chain carries TRBV9 and TRBJ1-6; D is unresolved. The CDR3 coding sequence is TGTGCCAGCAGCCCCCGGGGTGAGGCCTATAATTCACCCCTCCACTTT. It translates to CASSPRGEAYNSPLHF.